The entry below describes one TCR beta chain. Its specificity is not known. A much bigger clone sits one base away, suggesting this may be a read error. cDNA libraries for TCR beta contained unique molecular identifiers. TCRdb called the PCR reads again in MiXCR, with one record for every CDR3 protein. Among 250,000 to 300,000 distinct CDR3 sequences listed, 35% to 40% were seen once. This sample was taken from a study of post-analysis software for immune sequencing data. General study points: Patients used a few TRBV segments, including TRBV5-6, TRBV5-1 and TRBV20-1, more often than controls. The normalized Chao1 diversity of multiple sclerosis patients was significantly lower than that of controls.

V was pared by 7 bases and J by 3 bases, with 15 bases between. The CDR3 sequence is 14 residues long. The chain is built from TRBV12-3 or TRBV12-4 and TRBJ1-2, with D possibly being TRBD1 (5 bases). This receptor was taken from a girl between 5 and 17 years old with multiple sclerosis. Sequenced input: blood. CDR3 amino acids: CASTDGGSYYGYTF. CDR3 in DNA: TGTGCCAGCACCGACGGGGGTTCCTACTATGGCTACACCTTC.